Listed below are T cell receptor beta chains from one sample, sequenced in a study of shared clonotypes between healthy human individuals. Clones were read by immunoSEQ multiplex PCR, and TCRdb kept only the in-frame ones, dropping some. Among around 940,000 clones listed, approximately 80% were seen once. The sample consisted of memory CD4+ T cells sorted from blood. The receptors come from a man aged 18 to 29 in good health. Each CDR3 is given with its conserved first and last residue. A D gene is named only where the DNA matches it firmly. Part of the rows lack a size; the others show once, few, many or a class for expanded clones.

J gene: TRBJ1-2; clone size: NA; V gene: TRBV28; D gene: TRBD1; CDR3 protein: CASRGTGSGSYGYTF; CDR3 DNA: TGTGCCAGCAGGGGGACAGGGTCTGGATCCTATGGCTACACCTTC
J gene: TRBJ1-1; clone size: NA; V gene: TRBV19; D gene: TRBD1; CDR3 protein: CASGTGEFNTEAFF; CDR3 DNA: TGTGCCAGTGGGACAGGGGAATTTAACACTGAAGCTTTCTTT
J gene: TRBJ2-7; clone size: NA; V gene: TRBV2; D gene: TRBD1; CDR3 protein: CASSDRGREQYF; CDR3 DNA: TGTGCCAGCAGTGACAGGGGGCGCGAGCAGTACTTC
J gene: TRBJ2-1; clone size: NA; V gene: TRBV10-2; D gene: NA; CDR3 protein: CASREGRGSYNEQFF; CDR3 DNA: TGCGCCAGCAGGGAAGGGCGGGGCTCCTACAATGAGCAGTTCTTC
J gene: TRBJ2-7; clone size: NA; V gene: TRBV6-6; D gene: TRBD1; CDR3 protein: CASLTGTGNYEQYF; CDR3 DNA: TGTGCCAGCCTGACCGGGACAGGCAACTACGAGCAGTACTTC
J gene: TRBJ1-2; clone size: NA; V gene: TRBV9; D gene: NA; CDR3 protein: CASSVDGATTGYTF; CDR3 DNA: TGTGCCAGCAGCGTAGACGGGGCCACTACGGGCTACACCTTC
J gene: TRBJ1-6; clone size: once; V gene: TRBV28; D gene: NA; CDR3 protein: CASSPAAGYNSPLHF; CDR3 DNA: TGTGCCAGCAGCCCGGCCGCAGGCTATAATTCACCCCTCCACTTT
J gene: TRBJ1-2; clone size: NA; V gene: TRBV7-8; D gene: NA; CDR3 protein: CASSSDGLYGYTF; CDR3 DNA: TGTGCCAGCAGCTCGGACGGCCTCTATGGCTACACCTTC
J gene: TRBJ2-5; clone size: few; V gene: TRBV6-5; D gene: NA; CDR3 protein: CASSSRPSGRETQYF; CDR3 DNA: TGTGCCAGCAGTTCCCGACCATCCGGTCGAGAGACCCAGTACTTC
J gene: TRBJ1-1; clone size: few; V gene: TRBV16; D gene: NA; CDR3 protein: CASSPIVENTEAFF; CDR3 DNA: TGTGCCAGCAGCCCCATCGTGGAGAACACTGAAGCTTTCTTT
J gene: TRBJ2-2; clone size: NA; V gene: TRBV5-1; D gene: NA; CDR3 protein: CASSSGQTTGELFF; CDR3 DNA: TGCGCCAGCAGCTCGGGACAAACCACCGGGGAGCTGTTTTTT
J gene: TRBJ2-3; clone size: NA; V gene: TRBV5-1; D gene: TRBD1; CDR3 protein: CASSLGQGVTDTQYF; CDR3 DNA: TGCGCCAGCAGCCTGGGACAGGGGGTGACAGATACGCAGTATTTT
J gene: TRBJ1-6; clone size: few; V gene: TRBV7-2; D gene: NA; CDR3 protein: CASSLASRNSPLHF; CDR3 DNA: TGTGCCAGCAGCTTAGCATCGCGTAATTCACCCCTCCACTTT
J gene: TRBJ2-1; clone size: many; V gene: TRBV2; D gene: TRBD2; CDR3 protein: CASLGLAAINEQFF; CDR3 DNA: TGTGCCAGCTTGGGACTAGCGGCGATCAATGAGCAGTTCTTC
J gene: TRBJ2-4; clone size: many; V gene: TRBV5-1; D gene: NA; CDR3 protein: CASSPGRGEGAKNIQYF; CDR3 DNA: TGCGCCAGCAGCCCTGGCAGGGGAGAGGGGGCCAAAAACATTCAGTACTTC
J gene: TRBJ1-4; clone size: NA; V gene: TRBV7-9; D gene: NA; CDR3 protein: CASRGTFSTNEKLFF; CDR3 DNA: TGTGCCAGCAGGGGGACCTTCTCAACTAATGAAAAACTGTTTTTT
J gene: TRBJ1-1; clone size: NA; V gene: TRBV12-5; D gene: NA; CDR3 protein: CASAKGQTEAFF; CDR3 DNA: TGTGCTAGTGCCAAAGGCCAAACTGAAGCTTTCTTT
J gene: TRBJ2-3; clone size: NA; V gene: TRBV11-3; D gene: NA; CDR3 protein: CASSLGAPTDTQYF; CDR3 DNA: TGTGCCAGCAGCTTAGGGGCCCCCACAGATACGCAGTATTTT
J gene: TRBJ1-3; clone size: NA; V gene: TRBV6-5; D gene: NA; CDR3 protein: CASRGSGNTIYF; CDR3 DNA: TGTGCCAGCCGGGGATCTGGAAACACCATATATTTT
J gene: TRBJ1-1; clone size: NA; V gene: TRBV6-1; D gene: NA; CDR3 protein: CASSEAGHTEAFF; CDR3 DNA: TGTGCCAGCAGTGAAGCAGGACACACTGAAGCTTTCTTT
J gene: TRBJ1-1; clone size: many; V gene: TRBV28; D gene: NA; CDR3 protein: CASEPRGKGTEAFF; CDR3 DNA: TGTGCCAGTGAGCCCAGAGGTAAGGGCACTGAAGCTTTCTTT
J gene: TRBJ1-1; clone size: NA; V gene: TRBV5-1; D gene: NA; CDR3 protein: CASSLGPGSTEAFF; CDR3 DNA: TGCGCCAGCAGCTTGGGACCGGGGAGCACTGAAGCTTTCTTT
J gene: TRBJ1-6; clone size: NA; V gene: TRBV2; D gene: TRBD1; CDR3 protein: CASSTGTGTSPLHF; CDR3 DNA: TGTGCCAGCAGCACCGGGACAGGGACCTCACCCCTCCACTTT
J gene: TRBJ2-7; clone size: NA; V gene: TRBV6-1; D gene: NA; CDR3 protein: CAIKREGGPYEQYF; CDR3 DNA: TGTGCCATTAAAAGAGAAGGGGGACCCTACGAGCAGTACTTC
J gene: TRBJ1-1; clone size: few; V gene: TRBV30; D gene: TRBD1; CDR3 protein: CAWLGQGILNTEAFF; CDR3 DNA: TGTGCCTGGTTGGGACAGGGAATATTGAACACTGAAGCTTTCTTT
J gene: TRBJ2-7; clone size: NA; V gene: TRBV29-1; D gene: TRBD1; CDR3 protein: CSVQGSGEQYF; CDR3 DNA: TGCAGCGTACAGGGGTCGGGCGAGCAGTACTTC
J gene: TRBJ2-7; clone size: NA; V gene: TRBV13; D gene: TRBD1; CDR3 protein: CASSITGAWPVYEQYF; CDR3 DNA: TGTGCCAGCAGCATCACAGGGGCCTGGCCCGTCTACGAGCAGTACTTC
J gene: TRBJ1-1; clone size: NA; V gene: TRBV6-8; D gene: TRBD1; CDR3 protein: CASSYSTRTYRGRPEAFF; CDR3 DNA: TGTGCCAGCAGTTACTCGACGAGAACCTACAGGGGCCGCCCTGAAGCTTTCTTT
J gene: TRBJ2-7; clone size: NA; V gene: TRBV4-2; D gene: TRBD2; CDR3 protein: CASSQVGLAGGPSYEQYF; CDR3 DNA: TGTGCCAGCAGCCAAGTGGGGCTAGCGGGGGGGCCTTCCTACGAGCAGTACTTC
J gene: TRBJ2-5; clone size: NA; V gene: TRBV7-3; D gene: NA; CDR3 protein: CASSLSRVETQYF; CDR3 DNA: TGTGCCAGCAGCTTAAGCAGGGTAGAGACCCAGTACTTC
J gene: TRBJ2-3; clone size: NA; V gene: TRBV5-4; D gene: TRBD2; CDR3 protein: CASSFPGGRTDTQYF; CDR3 DNA: TGTGCCAGCAGCTTCCCGGGAGGGCGCACAGATACGCAGTATTTT
J gene: TRBJ2-2; clone size: NA; V gene: TRBV10-3; D gene: TRBD1; CDR3 protein: CAISEPLLGTGDPGELFF; CDR3 DNA: TGTGCCATCAGTGAGCCCCTCCTCGGGACAGGGGATCCCGGGGAGCTGTTTTTT
J gene: TRBJ1-3; clone size: many; V gene: TRBV28; D gene: NA; CDR3 protein: CASSRGASGNTIYF; CDR3 DNA: TGTGCCAGCAGTCGGGGGGCCTCTGGAAACACCATATATTTT
J gene: TRBJ2-1; clone size: NA; V gene: TRBV18; D gene: TRBD2; CDR3 protein: CASSPGLAAYNEQFF; CDR3 DNA: TGTGCCAGCTCACCCGGACTAGCAGCCTACAATGAGCAGTTCTTC
J gene: TRBJ2-1; clone size: NA; V gene: TRBV6-1; D gene: TRBD2; CDR3 protein: CASSEQRGLYNEQFF; CDR3 DNA: TGTGCCAGCAGTGAGCAGCGGGGACTCTACAATGAGCAGTTCTTC
J gene: TRBJ2-3; clone size: NA; V gene: TRBV10-3; D gene: TRBD1; CDR3 protein: CATTGTGGGRDTQYF; CDR3 DNA: TGTGCCACAACCGGGACAGGGGGCGGGAGGGATACGCAGTATTTT
J gene: TRBJ1-1; clone size: NA; V gene: TRBV19; D gene: NA; CDR3 protein: CASSIMDGGGTEAFF; CDR3 DNA: TGTGCCAGTAGTATCATGGATGGGGGGGGCACTGAAGCTTTCTTT
J gene: TRBJ2-1; clone size: NA; V gene: TRBV6-1; D gene: NA; CDR3 protein: CASSESREQFF; CDR3 DNA: TGTGCCAGCAGTGAGTCGCGAGAGCAGTTCTTC
J gene: TRBJ2-3; clone size: NA; V gene: TRBV7-8; D gene: NA; CDR3 protein: CASSLFLPLGDTQYF; CDR3 DNA: TGTGCCAGCAGCTTATTTCTCCCATTAGGAGATACGCAGTATTTT
J gene: TRBJ2-1; clone size: NA; V gene: TRBV7-9; D gene: TRBD1; CDR3 protein: CASSSPEGQGNVYNEQFF; CDR3 DNA: TGTGCCAGCAGCTCCCCCGAGGGACAGGGGAACGTCTACAATGAGCAGTTCTTC
J gene: TRBJ2-2; clone size: NA; V gene: TRBV6-4; D gene: NA; CDR3 protein: CASSAKTTGELFF; CDR3 DNA: TGTGCCAGCAGTGCCAAAACCACCGGGGAGCTGTTTTTT
J gene: TRBJ1-1; clone size: NA; V gene: TRBV7-6; D gene: TRBD1; CDR3 protein: CASSAGQGINTEAFF; CDR3 DNA: TGTGCCAGCAGCGCGGGACAGGGGATAAACACTGAAGCTTTCTTT
J gene: TRBJ2-5; clone size: NA; V gene: TRBV7-9; D gene: NA; CDR3 protein: CASRLDSNQETQYF; CDR3 DNA: TGTGCCAGCAGGTTGGACAGCAACCAAGAGACCCAGTACTTC
J gene: TRBJ2-3; clone size: once; V gene: TRBV6-5; D gene: NA; CDR3 protein: CASIGSSTDTQYF; CDR3 DNA: TGTGCCAGCATAGGGTCTAGCACAGATACGCAGTATTTT
J gene: TRBJ2-5; clone size: many; V gene: TRBV7-8; D gene: TRBD2; CDR3 protein: CASSLESGRGETQYF; CDR3 DNA: TGTGCCAGCAGCTTGGAGAGCGGGAGAGGAGAGACCCAGTACTTC
J gene: TRBJ1-2; clone size: NA; V gene: TRBV10-2; D gene: TRBD1; CDR3 protein: CASAESGTANNYGYTF; CDR3 DNA: TGCGCCAGCGCCGAGTCCGGGACAGCGAATAACTATGGCTACACCTTC
J gene: TRBJ2-2; clone size: few; V gene: TRBV27; D gene: NA; CDR3 protein: CASSLSGMTKTGELFF; CDR3 DNA: TGTGCCAGCAGTTTATCAGGGATGACGAAAACCGGGGAGCTGTTTTTT
J gene: TRBJ2-7; clone size: few; V gene: TRBV12-5; D gene: NA; CDR3 protein: CASGLGSRSHEQYF; CDR3 DNA: TGTGCTAGTGGTTTGGGGTCAAGGAGCCACGAGCAGTACTTC
J gene: TRBJ2-1; clone size: NA; V gene: TRBV15; D gene: NA; CDR3 protein: CATSRDWGEQFF; CDR3 DNA: TGTGCCACCAGCAGAGACTGGGGTGAGCAGTTCTTC
J gene: TRBJ2-7; clone size: NA; V gene: TRBV30; D gene: TRBD1; CDR3 protein: CAWTPGQGRYEQYF; CDR3 DNA: TGTGCCTGGACTCCGGGACAGGGCCGGTACGAGCAGTACTTC
J gene: TRBJ1-2; clone size: NA; V gene: TRBV28; D gene: NA; CDR3 protein: CASTRGNYGYTF; CDR3 DNA: TGTGCCAGCACTCGGGGGAACTATGGCTACACCTTC
J gene: TRBJ1-3; clone size: NA; V gene: TRBV7-9; D gene: NA; CDR3 protein: CASSSLDTADNIYF; CDR3 DNA: TGTGCCAGCAGCTCCCTTGACACGGCGGATAACATATATTTT
J gene: TRBJ2-1; clone size: NA; V gene: TRBV18; D gene: NA; CDR3 protein: CASSPPGQSFPYNEQFF; CDR3 DNA: TGTGCCAGCTCACCGCCGGGCCAATCTTTCCCCTACAATGAGCAGTTCTTC
J gene: TRBJ2-7; clone size: NA; V gene: TRBV19; D gene: TRBD1; CDR3 protein: CASSISGQEPYEQYF; CDR3 DNA: TGTGCCAGTAGTATAAGCGGACAGGAGCCCTACGAGCAGTACTTC